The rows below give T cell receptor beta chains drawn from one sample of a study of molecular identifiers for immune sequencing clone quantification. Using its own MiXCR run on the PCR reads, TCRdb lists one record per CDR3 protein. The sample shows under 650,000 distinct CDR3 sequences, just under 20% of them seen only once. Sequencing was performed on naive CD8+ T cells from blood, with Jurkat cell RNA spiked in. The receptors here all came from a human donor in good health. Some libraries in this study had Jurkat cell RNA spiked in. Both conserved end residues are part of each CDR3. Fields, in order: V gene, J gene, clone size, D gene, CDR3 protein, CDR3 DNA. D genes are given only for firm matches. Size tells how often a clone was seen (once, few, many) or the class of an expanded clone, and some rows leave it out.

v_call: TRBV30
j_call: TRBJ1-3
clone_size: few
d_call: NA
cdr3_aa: CAWGTGTIRNTIYF
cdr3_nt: TGTGCCTGGGGGACGGGAACAATTAGGAACACCATATATTTT

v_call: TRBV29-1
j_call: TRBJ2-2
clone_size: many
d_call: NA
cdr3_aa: CSVDFSGTNTGELFF
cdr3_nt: TGCAGCGTTGATTTTAGCGGCACGAACACCGGGGAGCTGTTTTTT

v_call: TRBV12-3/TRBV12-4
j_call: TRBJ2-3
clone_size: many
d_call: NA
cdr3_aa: CASSWTGLTDTQYF
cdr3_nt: TGTGCCAGCAGTTGGACCGGACTGACAGATACGCAGTATTTT

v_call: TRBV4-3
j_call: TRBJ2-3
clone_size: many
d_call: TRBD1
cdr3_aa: CASSPGTTRQGFTDTQYF
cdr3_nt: TGCGCCAGCAGCCCAGGGACGACGAGACAGGGGTTCACAGATACGCAGTATTTT

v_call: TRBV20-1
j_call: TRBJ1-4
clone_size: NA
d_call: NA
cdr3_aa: CSARSPFYTGKYEKLFF
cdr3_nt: TGCAGTGCTAGATCGCCATTCTACACAGGGAAATATGAAAAACTGTTTTTT

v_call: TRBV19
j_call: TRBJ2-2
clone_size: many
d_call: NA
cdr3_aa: CASSVAGELFF
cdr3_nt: TGTGCCAGCAGCGTAGCCGGGGAGCTGTTTTTT

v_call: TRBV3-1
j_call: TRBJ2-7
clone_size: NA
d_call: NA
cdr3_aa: CASSQFQGYERYF
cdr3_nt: TGTGCCAGCAGCCAATTTCAGGGCTACGAGCGGTACTTC

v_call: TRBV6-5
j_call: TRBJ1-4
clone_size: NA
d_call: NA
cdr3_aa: CAGSPRQATNEKLFF
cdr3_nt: TGTGCCGGCAGTCCTAGACAAGCAACTAATGAAAAACTGTTTTTT

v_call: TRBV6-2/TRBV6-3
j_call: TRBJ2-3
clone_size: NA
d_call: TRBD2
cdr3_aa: CASSYSLAGHSTDTQYF
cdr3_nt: TGTGCCAGCAGTTACTCACTAGCGGGACATAGCACAGATACGCAGTATTTT

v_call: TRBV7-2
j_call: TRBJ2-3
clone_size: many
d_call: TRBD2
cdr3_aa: CASSLGLAGVLPSTDTQYF
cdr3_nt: TGTGCCAGCAGCTTAGGGCTAGCGGGGGTTCTCCCTAGCACAGATACGCAGTATTTT

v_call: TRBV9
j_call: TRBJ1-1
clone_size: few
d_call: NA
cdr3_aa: CASSVSGDNTEAFF
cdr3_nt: TGTGCCAGCAGCGTATCCGGGGATAACACTGAAGCTTTCTTT

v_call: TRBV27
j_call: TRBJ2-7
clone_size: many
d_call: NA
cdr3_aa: CASSFILAQGEQYF
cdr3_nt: TGTGCCAGCAGTTTCATCCTAGCCCAGGGGGAGCAGTACTTC

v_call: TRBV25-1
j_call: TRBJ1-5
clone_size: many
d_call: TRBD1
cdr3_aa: CASSDFRDRGRRDNQPQHF
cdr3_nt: TGTGCCAGCAGTGATTTCCGGGACAGGGGGCGCCGGGACAATCAGCCCCAGCATTTT

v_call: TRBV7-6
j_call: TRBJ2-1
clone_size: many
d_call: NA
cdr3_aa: CASSTRQASLKAHEQFF
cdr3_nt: TGTGCCAGCAGCACCCGACAGGCCAGCCTCAAAGCACATGAGCAGTTCTTC

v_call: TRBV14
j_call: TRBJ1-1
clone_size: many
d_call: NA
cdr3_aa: CASSRGPLNTEAFF
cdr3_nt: TGTGCCAGCAGCCGGGGACCTTTGAACACTGAAGCTTTCTTT

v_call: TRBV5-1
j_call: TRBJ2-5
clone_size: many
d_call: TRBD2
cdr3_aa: CASSLVLAGPPETQYF
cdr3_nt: TGCGCCAGCAGCTTGGTTCTAGCGGGCCCCCCAGAGACCCAGTACTTC

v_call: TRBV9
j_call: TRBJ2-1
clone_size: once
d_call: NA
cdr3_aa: CASSVVEGLEQLF
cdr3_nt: TGTGCCAGCAGCGTAGTGGAAGGACTGGAGCAGCTCTTC

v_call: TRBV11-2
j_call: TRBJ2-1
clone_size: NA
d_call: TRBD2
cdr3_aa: CASSLTSGNAYNEQFF
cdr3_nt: TGTGCCAGCAGCCTGACTAGCGGGAATGCCTACAATGAGCAGTTCTTC

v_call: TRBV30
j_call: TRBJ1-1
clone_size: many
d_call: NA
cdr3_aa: CAWSVGTLEAFF
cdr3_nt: TGTGCCTGGAGTGTAGGGACACTTGAAGCTTTCTTT

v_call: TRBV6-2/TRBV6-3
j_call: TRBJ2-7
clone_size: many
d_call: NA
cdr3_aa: CASSYLRDEQYF
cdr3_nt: TGTGCCAGCAGTTACCTCAGGGACGAGCAGTACTTC

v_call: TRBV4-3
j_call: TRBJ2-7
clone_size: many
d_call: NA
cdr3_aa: CASSQTETYEQYF
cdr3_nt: TGCGCCAGCAGCCAGACCGAAACCTACGAGCAGTACTTC

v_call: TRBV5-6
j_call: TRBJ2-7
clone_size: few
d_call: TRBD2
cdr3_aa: CASSSGLVIYVQYF
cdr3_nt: TGTGCCAGCAGCTCCGGACTAGTCATCTACGTGCAGTACTTC

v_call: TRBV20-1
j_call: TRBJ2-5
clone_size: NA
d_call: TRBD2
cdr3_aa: CSASWASGRAGETQYF
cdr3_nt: TGCAGTGCTAGTTGGGCTAGCGGGAGGGCAGGTGAGACCCAGTACTTC

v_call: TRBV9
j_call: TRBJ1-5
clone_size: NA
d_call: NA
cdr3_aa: CASSRRDSNQPQHF
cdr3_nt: TGTGCCAGCAGCCGCAGGGATAGCAATCAGCCCCAGCATTTT

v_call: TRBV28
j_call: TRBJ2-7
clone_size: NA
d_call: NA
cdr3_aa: CASSGIIYPHSYEQYF
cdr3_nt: TGTGCCAGCAGTGGTATTATCTATCCGCACTCCTACGAGCAGTACTTC

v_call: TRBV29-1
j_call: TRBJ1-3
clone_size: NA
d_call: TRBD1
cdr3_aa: CSVEGQGSNTIYF
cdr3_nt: TGCAGCGTTGAAGGACAGGGCAGTAACACCATATATTTT